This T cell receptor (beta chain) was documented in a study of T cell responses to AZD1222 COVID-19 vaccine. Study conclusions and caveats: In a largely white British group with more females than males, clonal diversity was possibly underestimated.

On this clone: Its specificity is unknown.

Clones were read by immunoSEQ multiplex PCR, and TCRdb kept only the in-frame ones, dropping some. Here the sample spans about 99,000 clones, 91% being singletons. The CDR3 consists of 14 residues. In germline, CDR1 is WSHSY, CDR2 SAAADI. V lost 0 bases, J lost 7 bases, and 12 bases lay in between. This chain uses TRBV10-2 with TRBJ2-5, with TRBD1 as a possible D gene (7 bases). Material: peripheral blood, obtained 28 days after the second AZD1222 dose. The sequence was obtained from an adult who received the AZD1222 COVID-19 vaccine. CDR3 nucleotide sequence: TGCGCCAGCAGTGAGTCTCCAGGGGGAGGGACCCAGTACTTC. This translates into CASSESPGGGTQYF.